The source of this TCR beta chain is a study of T cell repertoires in cytomegalovirus infection. Background on the study: The public TCR beta signatures pointed to both CMV infection and matching HLA type. The study, taken as a whole, reports: CMV carriers with the relevant HLA were identified by cumulative public TCR beta family frequency. Predominance within the ex vivo response was attributable to HLA-C-restricted CMV-specific TCR beta clonotypes.

TCRdb analysed the reads with MiXCR anew, one entry per CDR3 protein. Among about 260,000 distinct CDR3 sequences, roughly 15% were seen once, and the ten largest hold 7.5% to 10%. As concerns this clonotype: Its antigen is not known.

Germline V gives CDR1 SGHRS, CDR2 YFSETQ. This CDR3 contains 17 residues. J lost 1 base, V lost 4 bases, and 10 bases had no gene match. The rearrangement joins TRBV5-1 to TRBJ2-2; 7 positions agree with TRBD1. The receptor's source is a human donor in good health (CMV status not recorded). Some clones in this sample may be carry-over from other donors' samples. The material sequenced was PBMCs. DNA of the CDR3: TGCGCCAGCAGCCACGGACAGGCTCTTAAGAACACCGGGGAGCTGTTTTTT. It specifies CASSHGQALKNTGELFF.